The sequence of this TCR beta chain was determined in a study of radiotherapy plus CTLA-4 blockade in lung cancer. For the study at large: Objective responses were recorded in about a sixth of patients, with disease control recorded in 31%. Study-wide results and limits: With interferon-beta, early dynamics of blood T cell clones were reported to best predict response. There was expansion of tumor-derived TCR clones in blood after radiotherapy plus ipilimumab.

In the case of this clone: The antigen is not known.

There are 14 residues in the CDR3. V was shortened by 0 bases and J by 4 bases, with 10 bases between the two germline ends. CDR1 is SGHRS, CDR2 YFSETQ, per germline. Focal radiation plus CTLA-4 blockade with ipilimumab was administered to patients who had chemo-refractory metastatic non-small-cell lung cancer. Profiled with immunoSEQ multiplex PCR; TCRdb holds only in-frame clones, not every one. The sample holds around 40,000 clones, 60% to 80% seen once. V is TRBV5-1 and J is TRBJ1-1; no firm D call. This clonotype originated in a human donor with non-small cell lung cancer who had stable disease on radiotherapy plus ipilimumab. This specimen was peripheral blood, taken from a patient treated with radiotherapy plus ipilimumab. Here the CDR3 DNA reads TGCGCCAGCAGCTTGGTACGGGGATTCACTGAAGCTTTCTTT. Translating gives CASSLVRGFTEAFF.